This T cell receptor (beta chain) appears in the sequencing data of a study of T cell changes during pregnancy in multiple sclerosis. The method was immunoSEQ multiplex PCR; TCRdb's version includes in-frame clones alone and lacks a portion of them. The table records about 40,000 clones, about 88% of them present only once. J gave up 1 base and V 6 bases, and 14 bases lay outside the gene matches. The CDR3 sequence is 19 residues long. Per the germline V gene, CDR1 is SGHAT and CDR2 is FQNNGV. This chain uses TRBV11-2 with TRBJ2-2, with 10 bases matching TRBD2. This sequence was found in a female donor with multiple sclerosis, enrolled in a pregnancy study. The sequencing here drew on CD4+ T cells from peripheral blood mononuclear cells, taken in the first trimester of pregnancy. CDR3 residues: CASRAGTSVTYGNTGELFF. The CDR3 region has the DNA TGTGCCAGCAGAGCAGGGACTAGCGTTACATATGGGAACACCGGGGAGCTGTTTTTT.